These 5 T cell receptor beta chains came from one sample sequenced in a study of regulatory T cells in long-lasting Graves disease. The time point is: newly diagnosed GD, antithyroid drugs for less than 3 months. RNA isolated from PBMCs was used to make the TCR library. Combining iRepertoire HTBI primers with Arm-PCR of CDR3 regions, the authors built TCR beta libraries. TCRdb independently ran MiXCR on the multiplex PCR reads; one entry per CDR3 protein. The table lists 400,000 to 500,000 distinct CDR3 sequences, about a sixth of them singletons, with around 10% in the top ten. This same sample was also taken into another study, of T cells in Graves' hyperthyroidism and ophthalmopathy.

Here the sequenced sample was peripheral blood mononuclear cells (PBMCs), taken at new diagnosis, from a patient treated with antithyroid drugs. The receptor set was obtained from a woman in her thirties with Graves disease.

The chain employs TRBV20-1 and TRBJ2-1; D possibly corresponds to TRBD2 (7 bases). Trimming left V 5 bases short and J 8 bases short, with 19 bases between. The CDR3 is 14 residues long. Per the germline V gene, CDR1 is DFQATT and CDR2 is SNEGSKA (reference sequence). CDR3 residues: CSASHGGAFYEQFF. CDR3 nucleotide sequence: TGCAGTGCTTCACATGGGGGGGCATTTTATGAGCAGTTCTTC.

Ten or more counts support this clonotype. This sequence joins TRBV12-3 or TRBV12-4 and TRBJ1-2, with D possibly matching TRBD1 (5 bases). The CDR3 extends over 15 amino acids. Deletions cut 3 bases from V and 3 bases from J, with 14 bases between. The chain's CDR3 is CASSLDPRAHYGYTF. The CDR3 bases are TGTGCCAGCAGTTTGGACCCCAGGGCGCACTATGGCTACACCTTC.

CDR3 sequence reads: CASSLVEEKLFF. The CDR3 nucleotides are TGTGCCAGCAGCTTAGTGGAAGAAAAACTGTTTTTT. J is TRBJ1-4 and V is TRBV11-1; D not certain. This CDR3 is built from 12 residues. The V gene's germline CDR1 is SGHAT and CDR2 FQDESV (reference sequence). Trimming shortened V by 1 base and J by 8 bases, and 5 bases separated the two germline ends. Full variable domain (missing parts from reference TRBV11-1 and TRBJ1-4): EAEVAQSPRYKITEKSQAVAFWCDPISGHATLYWYRQILGQGPELLVQFQDESVVDDSQLPKDRFSAERLKGVDSTLKIQPAELGDSAMYLCASSLVEEKLFFGSGTQLSVL.

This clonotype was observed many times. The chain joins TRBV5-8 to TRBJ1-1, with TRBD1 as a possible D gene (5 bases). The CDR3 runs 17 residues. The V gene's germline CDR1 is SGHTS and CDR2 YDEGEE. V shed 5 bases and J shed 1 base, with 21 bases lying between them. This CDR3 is CASRPGRYWTRNTEAFF. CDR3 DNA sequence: TGTGCCAGCAGGCCAGGGCGATACTGGACAAGGAACACTGAAGCTTTCTTT.

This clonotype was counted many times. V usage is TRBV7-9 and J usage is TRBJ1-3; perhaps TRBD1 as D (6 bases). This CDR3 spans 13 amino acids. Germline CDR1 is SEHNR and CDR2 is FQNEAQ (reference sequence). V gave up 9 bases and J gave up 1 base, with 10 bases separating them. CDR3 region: CASVQGSGNTIYF. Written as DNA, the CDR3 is TGTGCCAGTGTACAGGGTTCTGGAAACACCATATATTTT.